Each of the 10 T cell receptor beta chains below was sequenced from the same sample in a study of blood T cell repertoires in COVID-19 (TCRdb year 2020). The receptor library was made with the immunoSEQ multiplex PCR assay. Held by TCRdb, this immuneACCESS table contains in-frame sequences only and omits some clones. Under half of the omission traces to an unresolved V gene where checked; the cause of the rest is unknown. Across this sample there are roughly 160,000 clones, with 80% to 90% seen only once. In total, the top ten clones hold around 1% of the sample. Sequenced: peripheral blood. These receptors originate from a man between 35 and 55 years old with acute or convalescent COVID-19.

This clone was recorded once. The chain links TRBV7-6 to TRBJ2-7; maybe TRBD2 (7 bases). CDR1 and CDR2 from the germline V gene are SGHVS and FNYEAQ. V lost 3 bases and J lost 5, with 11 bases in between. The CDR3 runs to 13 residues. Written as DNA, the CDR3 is TGTGCCAGCAGCTTGCGGGGGCTGGACGAGCAGTACTTC. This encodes CASSLRGLDEQYF.

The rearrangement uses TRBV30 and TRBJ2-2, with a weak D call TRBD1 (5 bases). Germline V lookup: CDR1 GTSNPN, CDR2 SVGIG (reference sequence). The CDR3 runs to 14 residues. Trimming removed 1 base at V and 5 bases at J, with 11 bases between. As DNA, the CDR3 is TGTGCCTGGAGTGAGGGGCTAGGGACCGGGGAGCTGTTTTTT. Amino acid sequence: CAWSEGLGTGELFF. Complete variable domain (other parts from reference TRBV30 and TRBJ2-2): SQTIHQWPATLVQPVGSPLSLECTVEGTSNPNLYWYRQAAGRGLQLLFYSVGIGQISSEVPQNLSASRPQDRQFILSSKKLLLSDSGFYLCAWSEGLGTGELFFGEGSRLTVL.

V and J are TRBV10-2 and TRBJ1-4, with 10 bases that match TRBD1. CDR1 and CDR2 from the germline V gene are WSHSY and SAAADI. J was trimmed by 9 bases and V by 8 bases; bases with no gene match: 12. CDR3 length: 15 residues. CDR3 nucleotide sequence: TGCGCCAGCCACAGCTGGGACAGGGGACTCAAAAAACTGTTTTTT. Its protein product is CASHSWDRGLKKLFF.

The CDR3 DNA follows: TGTGCCAGCAGCTTAGTTCGCGGTGGGTATGGCTACACCTTC. Residues: CASSLVRGGYGYTF. The chain uses TRBV11-3 and TRBJ1-2; D is unresolved. V dropped 1 base and J dropped 5 bases, with 11 bases sitting between them. Per the germline V gene, CDR1 is SGHNT and CDR2 is YENEEA. The CDR3 is 14 residues long.

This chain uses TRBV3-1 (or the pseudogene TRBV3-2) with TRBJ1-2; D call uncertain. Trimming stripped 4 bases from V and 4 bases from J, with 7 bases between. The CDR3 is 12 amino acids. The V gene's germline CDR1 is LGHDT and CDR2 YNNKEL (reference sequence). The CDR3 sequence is CASSLQSYGYTF. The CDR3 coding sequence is TGTGCCAGCAGCCTACAGAGCTATGGCTACACCTTC.

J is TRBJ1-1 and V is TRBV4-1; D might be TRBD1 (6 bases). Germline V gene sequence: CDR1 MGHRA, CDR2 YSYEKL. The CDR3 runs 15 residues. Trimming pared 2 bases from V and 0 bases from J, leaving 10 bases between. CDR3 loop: CASSQRDTLNTEAFF. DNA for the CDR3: TGCGCCAGCAGCCAACGGGACACCCTGAACACTGAAGCTTTCTTT.

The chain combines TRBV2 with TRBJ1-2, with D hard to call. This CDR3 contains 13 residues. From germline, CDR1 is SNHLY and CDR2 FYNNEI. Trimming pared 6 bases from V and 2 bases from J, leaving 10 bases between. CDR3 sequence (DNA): TGTGCCAGCAGCTCTGTGGAGAACTATGGCTACACCTTC. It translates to CASSSVENYGYTF.

CDR3 nucleotides: TGCGCCAGCAGCTTAGGGGATTTGGCTGAAGCTTTCTTT. It codes for CASSLGDLAEAFF. The rearrangement joins TRBV5-1 to TRBJ1-1; D is possibly TRBD1 (5 bases). The germline gives CDR1 SGHRS, CDR2 YFSETQ. The V end was cut by 2 bases, the J end by 6 bases, with 11 bases between. The CDR3 has 13 residues.

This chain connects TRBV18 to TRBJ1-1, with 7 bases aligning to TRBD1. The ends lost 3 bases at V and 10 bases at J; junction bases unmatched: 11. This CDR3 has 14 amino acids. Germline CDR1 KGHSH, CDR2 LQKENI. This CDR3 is CASSPQTGIGRAFF. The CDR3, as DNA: TGTGCCAGCTCACCCCAGACAGGGATTGGGAGAGCTTTCTTT.

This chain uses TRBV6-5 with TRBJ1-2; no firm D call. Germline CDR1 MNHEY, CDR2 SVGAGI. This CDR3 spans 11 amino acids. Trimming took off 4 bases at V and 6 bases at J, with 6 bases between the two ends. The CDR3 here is CASSSFHGYTF. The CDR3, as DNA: TGTGCCAGCAGTTCCTTTCATGGCTACACCTTC.